This T cell receptor (beta chain) was found in a study of Tregs in tolerant kidney transplant recipients. Study-wide results and limits: Tolerant patients' donor-specific Tregs expanded beyond overall Tregs, suggesting antigen-driven growth.

The protocol was immunoSEQ multiplex PCR, while the TCRdb copy is restricted to in-frame clones and leaves out a portion. The sample totals about 6,000 clones. The CDR3 spans 18 residues, counting both ends. Germline V lookup: CDR1 SNHLY, CDR2 FYNNEI. Recipients received nonmyeloablative bone marrow transplants from related graft donors, with transient mixed chimerism. Notes on this clone: Antigen: not known. The DNA is left out, because the CDR3 cannot be placed on it with certainty; the CDR3 is given as TCRdb lists it.

Here the sequenced sample was CD8+ T cells from blood (PBMCs), taken 12 months after the transplant. The chain joins TRBV2 to TRBJ2-7; the table's D call of TRBD2 was not tested on the DNA. The receptor was isolated from a human patient who received a combined kidney and bone marrow transplant. Some of the T cells may derive from the graft donor. The CDR3 region is CASILGTSGYWETYEQYF.